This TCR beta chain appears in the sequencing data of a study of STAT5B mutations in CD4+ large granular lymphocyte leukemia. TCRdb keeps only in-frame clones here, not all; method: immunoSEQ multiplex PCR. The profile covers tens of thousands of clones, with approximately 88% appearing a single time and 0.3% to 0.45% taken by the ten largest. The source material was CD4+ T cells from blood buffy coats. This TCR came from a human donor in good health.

Here the CDR3 reads CASSLSGSYEQYF. CDR3 coding DNA: TGTGCCAGCAGTTTATCAGGCAGCTACGAGCAGTACTTC. V gene TRBV27 combines with J gene TRBJ2-7, with no clear D. CDR3 length equals 13 residues. Trimming cost V 0 bases and J 3 bases, with 6 bases left between them. The germline V gene has CDR1 MNHEY and CDR2 SMNVEV (reference sequence).